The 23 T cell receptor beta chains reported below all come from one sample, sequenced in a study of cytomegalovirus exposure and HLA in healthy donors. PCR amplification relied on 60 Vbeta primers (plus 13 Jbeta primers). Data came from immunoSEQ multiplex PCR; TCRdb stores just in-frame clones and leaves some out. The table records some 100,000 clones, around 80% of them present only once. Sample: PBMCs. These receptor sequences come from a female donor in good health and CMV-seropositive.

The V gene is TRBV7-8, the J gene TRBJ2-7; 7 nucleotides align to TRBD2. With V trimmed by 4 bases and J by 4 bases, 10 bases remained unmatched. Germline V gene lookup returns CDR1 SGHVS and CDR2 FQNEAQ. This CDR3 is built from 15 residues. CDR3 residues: CASSSSGGSAYEQYF. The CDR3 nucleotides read TGTGCCAGCAGCTCCTCGGGCGGGAGTGCGTACGAGCAGTACTTC. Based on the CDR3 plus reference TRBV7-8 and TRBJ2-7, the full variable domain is GAGVSQSPRYKVAKRGQDVALRCDPISGHVSLFWYQQALGQGPEFLTYFQNEAQLDKSGLPSDRFFAERPEGSVSTLKIQRTQQEDSAVYLCASSSSGGSAYEQYFGPGTRLTVT.

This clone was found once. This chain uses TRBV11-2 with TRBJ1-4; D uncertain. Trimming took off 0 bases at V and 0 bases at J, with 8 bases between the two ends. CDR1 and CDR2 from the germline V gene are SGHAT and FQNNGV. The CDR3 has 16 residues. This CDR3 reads CASSLERTATNEKLFF. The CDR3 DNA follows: TGTGCCAGCAGCTTAGAGCGGACTGCAACTAATGAAAAACTGTTTTTT.

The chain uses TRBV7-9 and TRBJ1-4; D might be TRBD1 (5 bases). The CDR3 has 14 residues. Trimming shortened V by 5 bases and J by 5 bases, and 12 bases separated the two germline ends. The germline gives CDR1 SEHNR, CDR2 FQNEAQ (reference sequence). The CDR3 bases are TGTGCCAGCAGCCCCAGGGCGACGAATGAAAAACTGTTTTTT. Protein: CASSPRATNEKLFF.

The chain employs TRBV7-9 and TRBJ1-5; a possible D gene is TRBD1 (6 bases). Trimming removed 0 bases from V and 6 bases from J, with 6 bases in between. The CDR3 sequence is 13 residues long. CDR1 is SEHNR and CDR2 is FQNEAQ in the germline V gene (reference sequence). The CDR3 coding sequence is TGTGCCAGCAGCTTAGCACAGGGTCAGCCCCAGCATTTT. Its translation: CASSLAQGQPQHF. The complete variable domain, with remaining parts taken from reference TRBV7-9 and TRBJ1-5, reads DTGVSQNPRHKITKRGQNVTFRCDPISEHNRLYWYRQTLGQGPEFLTYFQNEAQLEKSRLLSDRFSAERPKGSFSTLEIQRTEQGDSAMYLCASSLAQGQPQHFGDGTRLSIL.

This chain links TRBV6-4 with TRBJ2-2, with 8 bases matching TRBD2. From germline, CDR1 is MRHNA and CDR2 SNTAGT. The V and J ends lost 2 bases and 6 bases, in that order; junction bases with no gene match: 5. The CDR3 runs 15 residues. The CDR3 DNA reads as TGTGCCAGCAGTGACGGGGCGGGAGGTCCCGGGGAGCTGTTTTTT. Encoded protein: CASSDGAGGPGELFF.

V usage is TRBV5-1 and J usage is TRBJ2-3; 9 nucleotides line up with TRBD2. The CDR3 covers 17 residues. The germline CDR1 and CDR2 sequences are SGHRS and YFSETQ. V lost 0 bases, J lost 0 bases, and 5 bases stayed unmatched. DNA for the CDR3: TGCGCCAGCAGCTTGGGGAGACTAGCGGAGAGCACAGATACGCAGTATTTT. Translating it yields CASSLGRLAESTDTQYF.

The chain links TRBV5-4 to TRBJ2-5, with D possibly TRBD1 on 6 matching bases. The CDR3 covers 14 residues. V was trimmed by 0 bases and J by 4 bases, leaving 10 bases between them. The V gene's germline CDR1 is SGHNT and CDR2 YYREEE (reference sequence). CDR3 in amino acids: CASSLVGGGETQYF. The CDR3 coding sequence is TGTGCCAGCAGCTTGGTAGGGGGTGGAGAGACCCAGTACTTC.

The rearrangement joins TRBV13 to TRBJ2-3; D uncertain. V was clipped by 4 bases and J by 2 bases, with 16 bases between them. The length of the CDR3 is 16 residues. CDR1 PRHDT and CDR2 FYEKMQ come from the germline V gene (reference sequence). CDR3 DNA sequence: TGTGCCAGCAGCTCCCTCGAGGAAGGCTACACAGATACGCAGTATTTT. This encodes CASSSLEEGYTDTQYF.

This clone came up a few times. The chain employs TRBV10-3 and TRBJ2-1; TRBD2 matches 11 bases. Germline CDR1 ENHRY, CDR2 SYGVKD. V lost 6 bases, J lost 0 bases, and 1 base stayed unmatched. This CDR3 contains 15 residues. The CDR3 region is CAIRGTSGSYNEQFF. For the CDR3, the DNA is TGTGCCATCAGGGGGACTAGCGGCTCCTACAATGAGCAGTTCTTC.

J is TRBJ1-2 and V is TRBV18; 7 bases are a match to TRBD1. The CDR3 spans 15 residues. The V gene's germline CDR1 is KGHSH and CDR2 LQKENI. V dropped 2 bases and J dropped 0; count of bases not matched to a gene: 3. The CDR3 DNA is TGTGCCAGCTCACCAGGACAGGCCCCTAACTATGGCTACACCTTC. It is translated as CASSPGQAPNYGYTF.

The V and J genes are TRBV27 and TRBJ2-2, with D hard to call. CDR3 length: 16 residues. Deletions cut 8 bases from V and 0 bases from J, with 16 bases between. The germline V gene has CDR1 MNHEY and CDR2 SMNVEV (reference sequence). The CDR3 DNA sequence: TGTGCCAGCCTCCCCGCCAGGTCTGCGAACACCGGGGAGCTGTTTTTT. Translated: CASLPARSANTGELFF.

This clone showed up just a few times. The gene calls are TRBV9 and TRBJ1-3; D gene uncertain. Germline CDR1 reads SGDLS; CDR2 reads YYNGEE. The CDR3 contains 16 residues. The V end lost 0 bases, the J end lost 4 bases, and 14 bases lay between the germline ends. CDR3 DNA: TGTGCCAGCAGCGTAGAAAACCTAGCCAGGGGAAACACCATATATTTT. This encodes CASSVENLARGNTIYF.

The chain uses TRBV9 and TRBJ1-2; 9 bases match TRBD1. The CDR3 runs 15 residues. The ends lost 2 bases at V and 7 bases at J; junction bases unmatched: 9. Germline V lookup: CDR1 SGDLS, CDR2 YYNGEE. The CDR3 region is CASSVGRTGAGGYTF. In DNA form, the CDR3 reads TGTGCCAGCAGCGTTGGCCGGACAGGGGCGGGTGGCTACACCTTC.

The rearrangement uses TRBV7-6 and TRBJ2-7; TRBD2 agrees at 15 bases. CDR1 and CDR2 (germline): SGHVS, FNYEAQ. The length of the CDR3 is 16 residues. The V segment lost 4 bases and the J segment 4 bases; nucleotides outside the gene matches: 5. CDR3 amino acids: CASSSTGTSGRYEQYF. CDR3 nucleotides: TGTGCCAGCAGCTCGACTGGGACTAGCGGGAGGTACGAGCAGTACTTC. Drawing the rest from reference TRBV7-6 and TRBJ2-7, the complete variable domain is GAGVSQSPRYKVTKRGQDVALRCDPISGHVSLYWYRQALGQGPEFLTYFNYEAQQDKSGLPNDRFSAERPEGSISTLTIQRTEQRDSAMYRCASSSTGTSGRYEQYFGPGTRLTVT.

DNA of the CDR3: TGTGCCAGCAGTGAATCAGGGATTACCCAGCCCCAGCATTTT. As protein: CASSESGITQPQHF. The gene calls are TRBV2 and TRBJ1-5; D is perhaps TRBD1 (5 bases). Germline loops: CDR1 SNHLY, CDR2 FYNNEI. V lost 2 bases, J lost 7 bases, and 12 bases lay in between. The length of the CDR3 is 14 residues.

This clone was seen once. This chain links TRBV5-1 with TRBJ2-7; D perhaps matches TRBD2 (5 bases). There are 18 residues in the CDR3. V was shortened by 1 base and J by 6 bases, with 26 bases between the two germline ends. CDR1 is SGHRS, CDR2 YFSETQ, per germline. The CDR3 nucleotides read TGCGCCAGCAGCTTGCGCCCTTCTGGTGGGAGCCCCCCCCGCGAGCAGTACTTC. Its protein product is CASSLRPSGGSPPREQYF.

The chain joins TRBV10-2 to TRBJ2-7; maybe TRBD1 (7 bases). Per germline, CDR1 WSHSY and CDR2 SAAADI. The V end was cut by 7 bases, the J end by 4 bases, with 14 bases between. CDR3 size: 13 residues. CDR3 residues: CASKPGGMYEQYF. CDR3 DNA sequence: TGCGCCAGCAAGCCAGGGGGGATGTACGAGCAGTACTTC.

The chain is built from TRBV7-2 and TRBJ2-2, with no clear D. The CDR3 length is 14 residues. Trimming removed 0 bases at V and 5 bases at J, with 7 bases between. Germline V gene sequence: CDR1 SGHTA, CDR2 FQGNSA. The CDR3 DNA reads TGTGCCAGCAGCTTAGCCCTGACTACCGGGGAGCTGTTTTTT. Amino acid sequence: CASSLALTTGELFF.

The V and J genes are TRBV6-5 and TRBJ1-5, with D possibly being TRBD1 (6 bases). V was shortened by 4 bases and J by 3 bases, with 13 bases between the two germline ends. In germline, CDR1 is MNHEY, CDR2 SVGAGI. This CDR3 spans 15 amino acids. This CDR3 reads CASSSDRFNNQPQHF. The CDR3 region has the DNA TGTGCCAGCAGTTCCGACAGGTTTAACAATCAGCCCCAGCATTTT.

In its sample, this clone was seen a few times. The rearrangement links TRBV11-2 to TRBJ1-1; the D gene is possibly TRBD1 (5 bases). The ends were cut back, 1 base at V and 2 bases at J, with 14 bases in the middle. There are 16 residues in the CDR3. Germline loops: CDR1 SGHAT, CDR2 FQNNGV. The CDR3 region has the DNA TGTGCCAGCAGCTTAGGAATAGGGGTTGCTAACACTGAAGCTTTCTTT. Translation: CASSLGIGVANTEAFF.

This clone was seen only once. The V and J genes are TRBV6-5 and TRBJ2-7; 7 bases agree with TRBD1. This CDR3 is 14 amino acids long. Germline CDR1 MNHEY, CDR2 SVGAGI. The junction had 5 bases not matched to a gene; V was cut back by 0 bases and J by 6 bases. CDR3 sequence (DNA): TGTGCCAGCAGTTACTCGGGCAGGGGGTTCGAGCAGTACTTC. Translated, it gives CASSYSGRGFEQYF.

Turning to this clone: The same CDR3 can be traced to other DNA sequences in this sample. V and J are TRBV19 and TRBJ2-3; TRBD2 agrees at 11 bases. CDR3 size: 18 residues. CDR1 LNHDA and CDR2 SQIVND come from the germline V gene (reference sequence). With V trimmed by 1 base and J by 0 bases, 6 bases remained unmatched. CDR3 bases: TGTGCCAGTAGTATAGGTGGACTAGCGGGCTTTAGCACAGATACGCAGTATTTT. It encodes CASSIGGLAGFSTDTQYF.

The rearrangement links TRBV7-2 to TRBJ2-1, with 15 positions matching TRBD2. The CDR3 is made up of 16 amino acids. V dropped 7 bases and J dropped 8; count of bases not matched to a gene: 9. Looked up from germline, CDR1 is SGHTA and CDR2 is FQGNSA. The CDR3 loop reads CASTPGLAGGQDEQFF. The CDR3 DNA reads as TGTGCCAGCACCCCAGGACTAGCGGGGGGGCAGGATGAGCAGTTCTTC.